Following are 29 T cell receptor beta chains from one sample sequenced in a study of OX40 agonist ivuxolimab in advanced cancers. Libraries came from the immunoSEQ multiplex PCR assay. TCRdb carries this immuneACCESS record with in-frame sequences only. Its versions omit some clonotypes, under half of them owing to an unresolved V gene in the studies checked, with the rest unexplained. The table for this sample lists approximately 99,000 clones; around 95% of them were counted only once. Together, the top ten hold approximately 2% of the sample. The sequencing used CD4+ or CD8+ T cells sorted from blood, collected in a trial of the OX40 agonist ivuxolimab. Receptors were obtained from an adult with an advanced solid tumor such as melanoma, head and neck, liver or kidney cancer.

This chain connects TRBV6-5 to TRBJ1-6; D is unresolved. There are 13 residues in the CDR3. Germline assignment: CDR1 MNHEY and CDR2 SVGAGI. The V gene lost 0 bases and the J gene lost 3 bases, with 0 bases spanning the gap. CDR3 coding DNA: TGTGCCAGCAGTTACTCCTATAATTCACCCCTCCACTTT. This encodes CASSYSYNSPLHF.

The V and J genes are TRBV4-3 and TRBJ1-4; D might be TRBD1 (5 bases). With 0 bases removed from V and 10 bases from J, the gap between germline ends came to 21 bases. Germline values: CDR1 LGHNA, CDR2 YSLEER. The CDR3 covers 17 residues. This CDR3 is CASSQESGPMDPLKLFF. The CDR3 coding sequence is TGCGCCAGCAGCCAAGAATCGGGGCCCATGGATCCTTTAAAACTGTTTTTT.

The CDR3 DNA is TGTGCCAGCAGTGGGGACCCGGGACTAGCGGGAGTCACAGATACGCAGTATTTT. Its protein product is CASSGDPGLAGVTDTQYF. This chain joins TRBV2 and TRBJ2-3; 14 nucleotides agree with TRBD2. Germline V gene sequence: CDR1 SNHLY, CDR2 FYNNEI. Trimming at V came to 4 bases and at J to 2 bases, leaving 8 bases not matched to a gene. CDR3 length equals 18 residues.

The chain is built from TRBV13 and TRBJ2-3; D may be TRBD1 or TRBD2 (5 bases each). V lost 1 base and J lost 3, with 8 bases in between. This CDR3 has 14 amino acids. CDR1 is PRHDT and CDR2 is FYEKMQ in the germline V gene (reference sequence). CDR3 DNA sequence: TGTGCCAGCAGCTTAGAGGGGAGAACAGATACGCAGTATTTT. Translating gives CASSLEGRTDTQYF. The full variable domain, with the rest looked up from reference TRBV13 and TRBJ2-3, is AAGVIQSPRHLIKEKRETATLKCYPIPRHDTVYWYQQGPGQDPQFLISFYEKMQSDKGSIPDRFSAQQFSDYHSELNMSSLELGDSALYFCASSLEGRTDTQYFGPGTRLTVL.

V is TRBV27 and J is TRBJ2-4; 8 bases map to TRBD2. Germline CDR1 is MNHEY and CDR2 is SMNVEV (reference sequence). V shed 3 bases, J shed 8 bases, and the junction held 3 bases outside the gene matches. The CDR3 is 13 residues long. The DNA for the CDR3 is TGTGCCAGCAGTTTCGGGACTAGAGACATTCAGTACTTC. It specifies CASSFGTRDIQYF.

The V and J genes are TRBV7-3 and TRBJ2-7; tentatively, D is TRBD2 (6 bases). Germline-derived CDR1 and CDR2 are SGHTA and FQGTGA. The V and J ends lost 5 bases and 7 bases respectively, with 15 bases between them. The CDR3 extends over 13 amino acids. DNA of the CDR3: TGTGCCAGCAGCCTGGGGACTGACTTAGAGCAGTACTTC. This translates into CASSLGTDLEQYF.

This clone was observed a few times. The chain joins TRBV28 to TRBJ2-7; D not resolved. This CDR3 has 15 residues. Germline loops: CDR1 MDHEN, CDR2 SYDVKM. Trimming pared 6 bases from V and 0 bases from J, leaving 15 bases between. The CDR3 is CASSLPGQSSYEQYF. DNA for the CDR3: TGTGCCAGCAGCCTCCCCGGGCAAAGCTCCTACGAGCAGTACTTC.

This clone was observed a single time. The V gene is TRBV27, the J gene TRBJ2-1, with 8 bases identical to TRBD2. Trimming took 5 bases from V and 0 from J; bases not matched to a gene: 6. This CDR3 has 16 amino acids. The germline V gene encodes CDR1 MNHEY and CDR2 SMNVEV (reference sequence). CDR3 loop: CASSPTSVSSYNEQFF. The CDR3 DNA reads TGTGCCAGCAGTCCGACTAGCGTTAGCTCCTACAATGAGCAGTTCTTC.

The rearrangement joins TRBV7-6 to TRBJ1-6; D is unresolved. With 5 bases removed from V and 9 bases from J, the gap between germline ends came to 17 bases. Per the germline V gene, CDR1 is SGHVS and CDR2 is FNYEAQ. The CDR3 is made up of 15 amino acids. This chain's CDR3 is CASSPGGSRGSPLHF. CDR3 DNA: TGTGCCAGCAGCCCCGGAGGGTCCAGAGGTTCACCCCTCCACTTT. Full variable domain (outside the CDR3, taken from reference TRBV7-6 and TRBJ1-6): GAGVSQSPRYKVTKRGQDVALRCDPISGHVSLYWYRQALGQGPEFLTYFNYEAQQDKSGLPNDRFSAERPEGSISTLTIQRTEQRDSAMYRCASSPGGSRGSPLHFGNGTRLTVT.

DNA of the CDR3: TGTGCCAGCAGCTTAGTCTCCGAGTACGAGCAGTACTTC. It yields the protein CASSLVSEYEQYF. V and J are TRBV7-9 and TRBJ2-7; no definite D call. V lost 1 base to trimming and J lost 4 bases, with 8 bases between them. Germline values: CDR1 SEHNR, CDR2 FQNEAQ (reference sequence). The CDR3 totals 13 residues.

This chain uses TRBV27 with TRBJ1-5; 7 positions match TRBD1. The J segment lost 7 bases and the V segment lost 5 bases, leaving 2 bases of the junction unmatched. CDR1 is MNHEY and CDR2 is SMNVEV in the germline V gene (reference sequence). The CDR3 spans 12 residues. This chain's CDR3 is CASSLQGQPQHF. The CDR3 nucleotides read TGTGCCAGCAGTCTACAGGGGCAGCCCCAGCATTTT.

The chain links TRBV7-9 to TRBJ1-3; the D gene is possibly TRBD1 (5 bases). Germline assignment: CDR1 SEHNR and CDR2 FQNEAQ (reference sequence). The germline V and J ends were trimmed by 2 bases and 0 bases, with 11 bases remaining between them. The CDR3 loop spans 16 amino acids. The CDR3 DNA is TGTGCCAGCAGCTTATGGGGACGGAACTCTGGAAACACCATATATTTT. Amino acids: CASSLWGRNSGNTIYF.

V is TRBV11-1 and J is TRBJ1-5, with unresolved D. Germline CDR1 SGHAT, CDR2 FQDESV (reference sequence). V was trimmed by 3 bases and J by 5 bases, leaving 8 bases between them. There are 13 residues in the CDR3. CDR3 coding DNA: TGTGCCAGCAGCTTTGGTACAGATCAGCCCCAGCATTTT. Protein: CASSFGTDQPQHF.

V gene TRBV6-5 combines with J gene TRBJ2-7, with D possibly matching TRBD2 (5 bases). CDR1 and CDR2 (germline): MNHEY, SVGAGI. V lost 2 bases to trimming and J lost 0 bases, with 8 bases between them. This CDR3 is built from 14 residues. The CDR3 is CASSYGLVSYEQYF. The CDR3 DNA is TGTGCCAGCAGTTACGGACTCGTCTCCTACGAGCAGTACTTC.

This chain connects TRBV28 to TRBJ2-7; possibly TRBD1 or TRBD2 for D (5 bases each). Trimming removed 4 bases from V and 3 bases from J, with 19 bases in between. CDR1 MDHEN and CDR2 SYDVKM come from the germline V gene. The CDR3 runs to 16 residues. The CDR3 DNA sequence: TGTGCCAGCAGTTCCCTGACATGGGGGTGGGACTACGAGCAGTACTTC. Its protein is CASSSLTWGWDYEQYF.

This clone was seen once. V usage is TRBV4-2 and J usage is TRBJ2-1; TRBD2 is a possible D gene (6 bases). CDR3 size: 14 residues. Trimming shortened V by 6 bases and J by 15 bases, and 24 bases separated the two germline ends. The germline V gene encodes CDR1 LGHNA and CDR2 YNFKEQ. CDR3 in DNA: TGTGCCAGCAGTCCCAGGACCTCCGGGACTGGTACGTTCTTC. Its protein is CASSPRTSGTGTFF.

V and J are TRBV2 and TRBJ2-4; D not certain. The CDR3 sequence is 16 residues long. Per germline, CDR1 SNHLY and CDR2 FYNNEI. Trimming removed 7 bases at V and 3 bases at J, with 19 bases between. CDR3 sequence: CASISSEEYGKNIQYF. CDR3 nucleotide sequence: TGTGCCAGCATCTCGAGCGAGGAGTATGGCAAAAACATTCAGTACTTC.

The chain combines TRBV7-9 with TRBJ1-3; D is perhaps TRBD1 (5 bases). V was trimmed by 0 bases and J by 3 bases, leaving 12 bases between them. This CDR3 region has 16 residues. CDR1 is SEHNR, CDR2 FQNEAQ, per germline (reference sequence). The CDR3 loop reads CASSLAGGTDGNTIYF. CDR3 nucleotide sequence: TGTGCCAGCAGCTTAGCGGGTGGGACGGATGGAAACACCATATATTTT.

The chain carries TRBV7-9 and TRBJ2-1, with D maybe TRBD2 (6 bases). V was clipped by 5 bases and J by 0 bases, with 20 bases between them. The CDR3 covers 18 residues. The germline CDR1 and CDR2 sequences are SEHNR and FQNEAQ (reference sequence). The CDR3 DNA sequence: TGTGCCAGCAGCAAAGAAGGCCCCGGGACTTACTCCTACAATGAGCAGTTCTTC. This gives the protein CASSKEGPGTYSYNEQFF.

This rearrangement joins TRBV18 to TRBJ2-7; 7 bases agree with TRBD1. V dropped 3 bases and J dropped 4; count of bases not matched to a gene: 3. Looked up from germline, CDR1 is KGHSH and CDR2 is LQKENI. This CDR3 comprises 13 residues. The CDR3 is CASSPPDRYEQYF. DNA of the CDR3: TGTGCCAGCTCACCTCCGGACAGGTACGAGCAGTACTTC. The full variable domain, its missing parts supplied by reference TRBV18 and TRBJ2-7, is NAGVMQNPRHLVRRRGQEARLRCSPMKGHSHVYWYRQLPEEGLKFMVYLQKENIIDESGMPKERFSAEFPKEGPSILRIQQVVRGDSAAYFCASSPPDRYEQYFGPGTRLTVT.

The rearrangement uses TRBV6-1 and TRBJ1-6; D ambiguous. The V and J ends lost 3 bases and 6 bases respectively, with 12 bases between them. Germline CDR1 is MNHNS and CDR2 is SASEGT. The CDR3 contains 15 residues. This CDR3 is CASSEYSNLNSPLHF. Written as DNA, the CDR3 is TGTGCCAGCAGTGAGTACTCTAACCTTAATTCACCCCTCCACTTT.

The rearrangement links TRBV11-2 to TRBJ2-2; unclear D gene. This CDR3 comprises 12 residues. The germline V gene has CDR1 SGHAT and CDR2 FQNNGV. The V and J ends lost 1 base and 6 bases respectively, with 3 bases between them. In DNA, the CDR3 is TGTGCCAGCAGCTTAGCCCCCGGGGAGCTGTTTTTT. This codes for CASSLAPGELFF. Variable domain in full (rest from reference TRBV11-2 and TRBJ2-2): EAGVAQSPRYKIIEKRQSVAFWCNPISGHATLYWYQQILGQGPKLLIQFQNNGVVDDSQLPKDRFSAERLKGVDSTLKIQPAKLEDSAVYLCASSLAPGELFFGEGSRLTVL.

This chain connects TRBV4-3 to TRBJ1-6, with 9 bases lining up with TRBD1. CDR3 length: 19 residues. After removal of 2 bases from V and 0 bases from J, the junction contained 8 bases not matched to a gene. In germline, CDR1 is LGHNA, CDR2 YSLEER. The CDR3, as DNA: TGCGCCAGCAGCCAACATCCCGGGACAGGGAGCTCCTATAATTCACCCCTCCACTTT. Its translation: CASSQHPGTGSSYNSPLHF.

The rearrangement joins TRBV2 to TRBJ2-3; the D call may be TRBD1 or TRBD2 (5 bases each). Trimming removed 3 bases at V and 6 bases at J, with 22 bases between. The CDR3 has 17 amino acids. Germline V gene lookup returns CDR1 SNHLY and CDR2 FYNNEI. CDR3: CASSDEGPSLPQDTQYF. CDR3 sequence (DNA): TGTGCCAGCAGTGATGAGGGGCCATCCTTGCCCCAGGATACGCAGTATTTT.

The genes are TRBV27 and TRBJ2-2; D uncertain. Germline V gives CDR1 MNHEY, CDR2 SMNVEV (reference sequence). V was clipped by 3 bases and J by 7 bases, with 9 bases between them. The CDR3 is 13 amino acids. CDR3 sequence reads: CASSFSLNGELFF. The CDR3 DNA reads TGTGCCAGCAGTTTCTCCCTTAACGGGGAGCTGTTTTTT.

The chain couples TRBV28 to TRBJ1-2; tentative D call: TRBD1 (6 bases). Germline lookup yields CDR1 MDHEN and CDR2 SYDVKM. V was trimmed by 5 bases and J by 5 bases, leaving 15 bases between them. The CDR3 runs 14 residues. The CDR3 reads CASSPTGTPYGYTF. DNA of the CDR3: TGTGCCAGCAGTCCTACAGGGACCCCTTATGGCTACACCTTC.

The gene calls are TRBV4-1 and TRBJ2-7, with a possible D match to TRBD1 (6 bases). The CDR3 is made up of 15 amino acids. CDR1 is MGHRA, CDR2 YSYEKL, per germline. Trimming removed 0 bases at V and 7 bases at J, with 16 bases between. The chain's CDR3 is CASSQDWAGVREQYF. The CDR3 nucleotides read TGCGCCAGCAGCCAAGATTGGGCAGGGGTAAGGGAGCAGTACTTC.

The V call is TRBV27, the J call TRBJ1-2; possible D gene TRBD1, 6 bases. CDR3 length: 13 residues. Germline V gene sequence: CDR1 MNHEY, CDR2 SMNVEV (reference sequence). Trimming removed 4 bases at V and 2 bases at J, with 8 bases between. CDR3 DNA: TGTGCCAGCAGTTACGGACAGAACTATGGCTACACCTTC. Its protein product is CASSYGQNYGYTF.

The rearrangement links TRBV5-1 to TRBJ1-1; TRBD1 is a possible D gene (5 bases). Germline V gene data show CDR1 as SGHRS and CDR2 as YFSETQ. The ends were cut back, 4 bases at V and 0 bases at J, with 13 bases in the middle. CDR3 length: 15 residues. The CDR3 region is CASSLFDRLNTEAFF. For the CDR3, the DNA is TGCGCCAGCAGCCTATTCGACAGATTGAACACTGAAGCTTTCTTT.